A single sample gave rise to the 14 T cell receptor beta chains below, sequenced in a study of CD8 T cells in Susac syndrome. Reverse transcription used roughly 0.45 to 1 ug RNA and random hexamers. MiXCR was run by TCRdb on the immunoSEQ multiplex PCR reads, yielding one entry per CDR3 protein. The repertoire has about 210,000 distinct CDR3 sequences, under 95% of them found once; the top ten carry around 0.1%. Sequencing used CD4+ T cells from PBMCs. The receptors originated from a human donor in good health.

The chain links TRBV20-1 to TRBJ1-5; D not certain. From germline, CDR1 is DFQATT and CDR2 SNEGSKA (reference sequence). This CDR3 comprises 15 residues. V shed 1 base and J shed 1 base, with 11 bases lying between them. CDR3 amino acids: CSARGVVASNQPQHF. DNA of the CDR3: TGCAGTGCTAGAGGGGTGGTAGCCAGCAATCAGCCCCAGCATTTT.

The gene calls are TRBV9 and TRBJ2-7; 9 positions agree with TRBD1. The V gene end was trimmed by 4 bases and the J gene end by 4 bases; junction bases not matched to a gene: 9. The V gene's germline CDR1 is SGDLS and CDR2 YYNGEE. The CDR3 is 15 residues long. In DNA, the CDR3 is TGTGCCAGCAGCACCACGGGACAGGGTCTTTACGAGCAGTACGTC. It specifies CASSTTGQGLYEQYV.

This rearrangement joins TRBV5-1 to TRBJ1-4; D is ambiguous. V gave up 4 bases and J gave up 3 bases, with 16 bases separating them. CDR1 SGHRS and CDR2 YFSETQ come from the germline V gene. This CDR3 region has 16 residues. CDR3 amino acids: CASSIEPVRANEKLFF. CDR3 coding DNA: TGCGCCAGCAGCATAGAGCCGGTCCGGGCTAATGAAAAACTGTTTTTT.

This chain uses TRBV7-9 with TRBJ2-1; D ambiguous. This CDR3 has 15 amino acids. In germline, CDR1 is SEHNR, CDR2 FQNEAQ (reference sequence). V lost 1 base, J lost 0 bases, and 7 bases lay in between. The CDR3 sequence: CASSLVGYSYNEQFF. As DNA, the CDR3 is TGTGCCAGCAGCTTAGTAGGTTACTCCTACAATGAGCAGTTCTTC.

The V call is TRBV3-1, the J call TRBJ2-1; D is possibly TRBD2 (6 bases). The length of the CDR3 is 16 residues. CDR1 is LGHDT and CDR2 is YNNKEL in the germline V gene (reference sequence). V was shortened by 1 base and J by 8 bases, with 18 bases between the two germline ends. CDR3 DNA: TGTGCCAGCAGCCAAGGTTTAAGGGACTCCCGAGATGAGCAGTTCTTC. Amino acids: CASSQGLRDSRDEQFF.

This chain joins TRBV7-3 and TRBJ2-3, with D perhaps matching TRBD1 or TRBD2 (5 bases each). V was cut by 5 bases and J by 3 bases, with 12 bases left in between. Germline values: CDR1 SGHTA, CDR2 FQGTGA. CDR3 length: 14 amino acids. CDR3 coding DNA: TGTGCCAGCAGCCCGGGGACCCGAACAGATACGCAGTATTTT. Translation: CASSPGTRTDTQYF.

The chain recombines TRBV14 with TRBJ1-4, with a tentative D call TRBD1 (6 bases). Germline lookup yields CDR1 SGHDN and CDR2 FVKESK. The CDR3 runs 19 residues. V lost 4 bases and J lost 0, with 21 bases in between. The CDR3 here is CASSPGRGRGPATNEKLFF. CDR3 DNA: TGTGCCAGCAGCCCCGGTCGGGGGCGGGGGCCGGCAACTAATGAAAAACTGTTTTTT.

This clonotype appeared a few times. The chain couples TRBV3-1 to TRBJ2-2; D unresolved. Between the trimmed V and J ends, which lost 4 bases and 5 bases, there was a span of 5 bases. This CDR3 has 12 amino acids. Germline CDR1 is LGHDT and CDR2 is YNNKEL (reference sequence). CDR3 sequence reads: CASSRVTGELFF. CDR3 bases: TGTGCCAGCAGCCGCGTGACCGGGGAGCTGTTTTTT.

CDR3 region: CASSPTGTGFSNQPQHF. The CDR3 DNA sequence: TGTGCCAGCAGTCCCACCGGGACAGGGTTTAGCAATCAGCCCCAGCATTTT. The chain joins TRBV6-1 to TRBJ1-5, with 9 bases matching TRBD1. CDR1 and CDR2 from the germline V gene are MNHNS and SASEGT. The CDR3 consists of 17 residues. The V gene end was trimmed by 5 bases and the J gene end by 0 bases; junction bases not matched to a gene: 8.

CDR3 bases: TGTGCCAGCCGGACGTCCTACGAGCAGTACTTC. Protein product: CASRTSYEQYF. The J gene is TRBJ2-7, the V gene TRBV28; D unresolved. Germline assignment: CDR1 MDHEN and CDR2 SYDVKM. CDR3 length equals 11 residues. The V end was cut by 8 bases, the J end by 1 base, with 6 bases between.

The chain is built from TRBV2 and TRBJ2-1; D is unclear. The CDR3 loop spans 8 amino acids. Trimming took off 9 bases at V and 10 bases at J, with 4 bases between the two ends. Germline V gives CDR1 SNHLY, CDR2 FYNNEI. CDR3 nucleotide sequence: TGTGCCAGTGTCGAGCAGTTCTTC. The encoded protein is CASVEQFF.

The V call is TRBV20-1, the J call TRBJ2-7; D is perhaps TRBD1 or TRBD2 (5 bases each). The CDR3 is 14 residues long. V was pared by 2 bases and J by 3 bases, with 14 bases between. CDR1 and CDR2 from the germline V gene are DFQATT and SNEGSKA (reference sequence). The CDR3 region is CSARPGLYSYEQYF. The CDR3 DNA reads as TGCAGTGCTAGACCGGGGCTTTACAGCTACGAGCAGTACTTC.

This chain joins TRBV4-2 and TRBJ2-5; D remains ambiguous. Germline V gene data show CDR1 as LGHNA and CDR2 as YNFKEQ. Trimming pared 7 bases from V and 4 bases from J, leaving 13 bases between. The CDR3 runs 13 residues. For the CDR3, the DNA is TGTGCCAGCAACCAGGACGGTGGAGAGACCCAGTACTTC. Amino acids: CASNQDGGETQYF.

V is TRBV6-2 or TRBV6-3 and J is TRBJ2-2; 8 bases are shared with TRBD1. After removal of 2 bases from V and 8 bases from J, the junction contained 4 bases not matched to a gene. The CDR3 loop spans 14 amino acids. CDR1 is MNHEY and CDR2 is SVGEGT in the germline V gene. CDR3 in amino acids: CASSYTRTGGELFF. CDR3 DNA sequence: TGTGCCAGCAGTTACACCCGGACAGGGGGGGAGCTGTTTTTT.